These 20 T cell receptor beta chains were all obtained from the same sample, sequenced in a study of long-term antiretroviral therapy in people with HIV. Runs used v3.0 of the immunoSEQ assay and were done at survey level. Libraries were prepared by immunoSEQ multiplex PCR; TCRdb keeps only in-frame clonotypes and omits some of them. Found here are under 25,000 clones, approximately 80% of them singletons; the top ten hold 10% to 15%. Sequencing used unsorted PBMCs, obtained 1.6 years after starting antiretroviral therapy. These receptors all stem from a man aged 40-55 years with HIV.

CDR3 sequence: CASSLEMGALETQYF. The CDR3, as DNA: TGTGCCAGCAGCTTAGAGATGGGGGCTTTGGAGACCCAGTACTTC. This chain uses TRBV7-9 with TRBJ2-5, with a tentative D call TRBD1 (6 bases). This CDR3 is built from 15 residues. Germline V gene data show CDR1 as SEHNR and CDR2 as FQNEAQ (reference sequence). The V and J ends lost 1 base and 5 bases respectively, with 14 bases between them.

The V gene is TRBV9, the J gene TRBJ1-4; 7 nucleotides line up with TRBD1. This CDR3 has 15 residues. J gave up 5 bases and V 2 bases, and 6 bases lay outside the gene matches. The germline V gene encodes CDR1 SGDLS and CDR2 YYNGEE. CDR3 residues: CASSVDGTVNEKLFF. The CDR3, as DNA: TGTGCCAGCAGCGTCGACGGGACAGTGAATGAAAAACTGTTTTTT.

The V call is TRBV28, the J call TRBJ1-1; D might be TRBD1 (6 bases). The germline V gene encodes CDR1 MDHEN and CDR2 SYDVKM. The V end was cut by 5 bases, the J end by 5 bases, with 15 bases between. This CDR3 has 14 residues. The chain's CDR3 is CASSTPGGWTEAFF. The DNA of the CDR3 is TGTGCCAGCAGTACCCCGGGGGGCTGGACTGAAGCTTTCTTT.

The chain couples TRBV4-2 to TRBJ1-5, with 7 bases that match TRBD1. Per the germline V gene, CDR1 is LGHNA and CDR2 is YNFKEQ. CDR3 length: 17 amino acids. V lost 4 bases, J lost 0 bases, and 9 bases stayed unmatched. Written as DNA, the CDR3 is TGTGCCAGCAGCCCCGGTGACAGGGCGGATAGCAATCAGCCCCAGCATTTT. Its protein product is CASSPGDRADSNQPQHF.

The V and J genes are TRBV13 and TRBJ2-5; 9 nucleotides line up with TRBD2. V lost 0 bases, J lost 1 base, and 6 bases stayed unmatched. Germline CDR1 PRHDT, CDR2 FYEKMQ (reference sequence). The CDR3 extends over 17 amino acids. The CDR3 is CASSLGFGGRAQETQYF. CDR3 sequence (DNA): TGTGCCAGCAGCTTAGGTTTTGGCGGGAGGGCCCAAGAGACCCAGTACTTC.

In its sample, this clone was seen a few times. The chain recombines TRBV19 with TRBJ1-1, with D possibly being TRBD1 (5 bases). V lost 9 bases and J 3 bases, leaving 11 bases between the germline ends. Germline loops: CDR1 LNHDA, CDR2 SQIVND (reference sequence). The CDR3 loop spans 12 amino acids. The chain's CDR3 is CASVGRYTEAFF. DNA for the CDR3: TGTGCCAGCGTGGGACGGTACACTGAAGCTTTCTTT.

This rearrangement joins TRBV5-3 to TRBJ2-7; 7 bases align to TRBD1. TRBV5-3 is an ORF, and what it does is uncertain. The ends lost 4 bases at V and 7 bases at J; junction bases unmatched: 11. CDR3 length: 14 amino acids. In nucleotides, the CDR3 is TGTGCCAGAAGCCGTACAGGGGCTCGTTGGGAGCAGTACTTC. It specifies CARSRTGARWEQYF.

This clone was seen a few times. This chain joins TRBV5-4 and TRBJ2-1; 7 bases align to TRBD1. CDR3 length: 13 residues. Germline values: CDR1 SGHNT, CDR2 YYREEE (reference sequence). Trimming at V came to 4 bases and at J to 8 bases, leaving 6 bases not matched to a gene. The CDR3 sequence is CASSGTERDEQFF. In nucleotides, the CDR3 is TGTGCCAGCAGCGGGACAGAGAGGGATGAGCAGTTCTTC.

The rearrangement links TRBV5-1 to TRBJ1-5; the D gene is possibly TRBD1 (5 bases). The CDR3 loop spans 14 amino acids. V lost 4 bases and J lost 4, with 12 bases in between. In germline, CDR1 is SGHRS, CDR2 YFSETQ. Here the CDR3 DNA reads TGCGCCAGCAGCGCGGGGACGGGGAATCAGCCCCAGCATTTT. This sequence encodes CASSAGTGNQPQHF. Looking up the rest from reference TRBV5-1 and TRBJ1-5 gives the full variable domain: KAGVTQTPRYLIKTRGQQVTLSCSPISGHRSVSWYQQTPGQGLQFLFEYFSETQRNKGNFPGRFSGRQFSNSRSEMNVSTLELGDSALYLCASSAGTGNQPQHFGDGTRLSIL.

This chain joins TRBV6-5 and TRBJ2-1, with D perhaps matching TRBD2 (5 bases). The V end was cut by 4 bases, the J end by 5 bases, with 15 bases between. CDR3 length: 15 amino acids. CDR1 is MNHEY, CDR2 SVGAGI, per germline. This CDR3 reads CASSWSTPADNEQFF. For the CDR3, the DNA is TGTGCCAGCAGTTGGTCGACCCCAGCGGACAATGAGCAGTTCTTC.

The V and J genes are TRBV6-5 and TRBJ2-1, with TRBD1 matching 9 bases. CDR1 is MNHEY, CDR2 SVGAGI, per germline. The CDR3 totals 13 residues. Trimming cost V 6 bases and J 7 bases; bases outside gene matches: 4. In DNA form, the CDR3 reads TGTGCCAGCAGGCGGGACAGGGAGAATGAGCAGTTCTTC. This codes for CASRRDRENEQFF.

The V and J genes are TRBV19 and TRBJ1-5, with 7 positions matching TRBD1. The ends lost 3 bases at V and 9 bases at J; junction bases unmatched: 11. CDR3 length: 15 amino acids. Germline V CDR1 and CDR2: LNHDA, SQIVND (reference sequence). The CDR3 nucleotides are TGTGCCAGTAGTATGCAGGGGCAGGGGGGAAGGCCCCAGCATTTT. This gives the protein CASSMQGQGGRPQHF.

The chain carries TRBV7-9 and TRBJ2-6; D may be TRBD1 (6 bases). Germline V gene lookup returns CDR1 SEHNR and CDR2 FQNEAQ (reference sequence). The CDR3 extends over 18 amino acids. The ends were cut back, 4 bases at V and 4 bases at J, with 20 bases in the middle. CDR3 nucleotides: TGTGCCAGCAGCTCCGTACGGGACATTTCATCCGGGGCCAACGTCCTGACTTTC. It specifies CASSSVRDISSGANVLTF.

The chain's CDR3 is CASSFVFGGPQETQYF. The CDR3 DNA follows: TGTGCCAGCAGTTTTGTGTTCGGGGGTCCCCAAGAGACCCAGTACTTC. The rearrangement joins TRBV27 to TRBJ2-5; TRBD2 is a possible D gene (6 bases). The length of the CDR3 is 16 residues. In germline, CDR1 is MNHEY, CDR2 SMNVEV (reference sequence). With 3 bases removed from V and 1 base from J, the gap between germline ends came to 15 bases.

The gene calls are TRBV5-1 and TRBJ2-1; D gene unclear. Between the trimmed V and J ends, which lost 1 base and 6 bases, there was a span of 14 bases. Per germline, CDR1 SGHRS and CDR2 YFSETQ. CDR3 length: 15 residues. The CDR3 region has the DNA TGCGCCAGCAGCTTGATGGATCCGAAAGGCAATGAGCAGTTCTTC. Translation: CASSLMDPKGNEQFF.

This chain joins TRBV5-6 and TRBJ2-7; D gene unclear. With 4 bases removed from V and 2 bases from J, the gap between germline ends came to 10 bases. The CDR3 consists of 13 residues. CDR1 is SGHDT and CDR2 is YYEEEE in the germline V gene. The CDR3 DNA sequence: TGTGCCAGCAGCCCTCTGCGCCCCTACGAGCAGTACTTC. Its protein is CASSPLRPYEQYF.

For the CDR3, the DNA is TGTGCCAGCAGTTACTCGGCCGCAGCTAACTATGGCTACACCTTC. This sequence encodes CASSYSAAANYGYTF. V and J are TRBV6-5 and TRBJ1-2; no firm D call. Trimming removed 0 bases at V and 0 bases at J, with 8 bases between. The CDR3 is made up of 15 amino acids. CDR1 MNHEY and CDR2 SVGAGI come from the germline V gene.

The gene calls are TRBV30 and TRBJ2-1, with unresolved D. V gave up 0 bases and J gave up 7 bases, with 16 bases separating them. The CDR3 loop spans 15 amino acids. CDR1 is GTSNPN, CDR2 SVGIG, per germline (reference sequence). The CDR3 loop reads CAWSVEGFRWNEQFF. In DNA form, the CDR3 reads TGTGCCTGGAGTGTAGAAGGGTTTCGATGGAATGAGCAGTTCTTC.

The chain employs TRBV25-1 and TRBJ1-4; D is perhaps TRBD1 (5 bases). The CDR3 sequence is 14 residues long. CDR1 and CDR2 from the germline V gene are MGHDK and SYGVNS. Between the trimmed V and J ends, which lost 6 bases and 4 bases, there was a span of 12 bases. DNA for the CDR3: TGTGCCAGCAGCCTGGGGGTAGATAATGAAAAACTGTTTTTT. Residues: CASSLGVDNEKLFF.

The chain combines TRBV14 with TRBJ1-6, with 10 bases lining up with TRBD1. CDR3 length: 18 amino acids. Trimming removed 4 bases from V and 5 bases from J; junction bases left unmatched: 11. Per germline, CDR1 SGHDN and CDR2 FVKESK. Here the CDR3 DNA reads TGTGCCAGCAGCCTTGACAGGGGGCAAACCTCGCATAATTCACCCCTCCACTTT. Its protein is CASSLDRGQTSHNSPLHF.